The clone carrying this T cell receptor beta chain has more than one count but fewer than ten. This entry belongs to a study of identical twins. TCRdb re-called the 5' RACE reads through MiXCR, storing one row per CDR3 protein. The table has more than 400,000 distinct CDR3 sequences, approximately 16% seen once. Per germline, CDR1 DFQATT and CDR2 SNEGSKA (reference sequence). This CDR3 comprises 15 residues. V was clipped by 4 bases and J by 3 bases, with 17 bases between them. Separately, the same data were catalogued under a study of yellow fever vaccine responses in identical twins. This second study notes: Twins' vaccine T cell responses were reported to seem partly convergent and partly personalized.

The sample consisted of CD4+ T cells sorted from blood. This chain uses TRBV20-1 with TRBJ2-3; perhaps D is TRBD1 or TRBD2 (6 bases each). The TCR comes from a woman aged 18-29 years in good health. The CDR3 loop is CSATLRGHLTDTQYF. The CDR3 coding sequence is TGCAGTGCTACTCTTCGGGGGCACCTAACAGATACGCAGTATTTT.